These 18 T cell receptor beta chains were all obtained from the same sample, sequenced in a study of cytomegalovirus exposure and HLA in healthy donors. The protocol was immunoSEQ multiplex PCR, while the TCRdb copy is restricted to in-frame clones and leaves out a portion. The sample includes 110,000 or so clones, roughly 90% of them seen just once. Specimen: PBMCs. The receptors originated from a woman between 18 and 29 years old in good health and CMV-seronegative.

The chain has TRBV15 and TRBJ1-2, with a weak D call TRBD1 (6 bases). The CDR3 totals 12 residues. The germline V gene encodes CDR1 LNHNV and CDR2 YYDKDF (reference sequence). Trimming removed 3 bases at V and 8 bases at J, with 10 bases between. The CDR3, as DNA: TGTGCCACCAGCAGCTCAGGGGTGGGCTACACCTTC. This gives the protein CATSSSGVGYTF.

V and J are TRBV14 and TRBJ2-7, with 8 bases aligning to TRBD1. Trimming at V came to 3 bases and at J to 4 bases, leaving 8 bases not matched to a gene. The CDR3 has 15 residues. Looked up from germline, CDR1 is SGHDN and CDR2 is FVKESK. CDR3 protein: CASSHTGTGGYEQYF. The CDR3 DNA reads TGTGCCAGCAGCCACACCGGGACAGGAGGATACGAGCAGTACTTC.

V is TRBV6-6 and J is TRBJ1-2; TRBD1 matches at 8 bases. CDR3 length equals 13 residues. Germline trimming cut 9 bases from V and 5 bases from J; bases unmatched to any gene: 8. In germline, CDR1 is MNHNY, CDR2 SVGAGI (reference sequence). CDR3 in DNA: TGTGCCAGTTCAGGGGGCGCAGTATATGGCTACACCTTC. Residues: CASSGGAVYGYTF.

The chain employs TRBV20-1 and TRBJ2-1, with D perhaps matching TRBD2 (5 bases). This CDR3 is built from 11 residues. Germline V CDR1 and CDR2: DFQATT, SNEGSKA (reference sequence). The CDR3 sequence: CSRAVYNEQFF. CDR3 coding DNA: TGCAGCCGAGCGGTCTACAATGAGCAGTTCTTC.

This chain uses TRBV6-1 with TRBJ2-1; possible D gene TRBD2, 5 bases. CDR1 and CDR2 (germline): MNHNS, SASEGT. V shed 7 bases and J shed 12 bases, with 19 bases lying between them. This CDR3 has 13 residues. The CDR3 bases are TGTGCCAGCACCCCCCGGATCCGTGGAGGGCAGTTCTTC. Translated: CASTPRIRGGQFF.

V and J are TRBV5-1 and TRBJ2-1; D gene ambiguous. V lost 0 bases and J 0 bases, leaving 7 bases between the germline ends. Germline-derived CDR1 and CDR2 are SGHRS and YFSETQ. The CDR3 is made up of 15 amino acids. CDR3 protein: CASSLDPSSYNEQFF. CDR3 nucleotide sequence: TGCGCCAGCAGCTTGGATCCTAGCTCCTACAATGAGCAGTTCTTC.

The chain joins TRBV5-4 to TRBJ2-2; possible D gene TRBD1, 5 bases. Germline CDR1 and CDR2: SGHNT and YYREEE (reference sequence). Trimming removed 7 bases at V and 5 bases at J, with 12 bases between. The CDR3 spans 13 residues. The CDR3 coding sequence is TGTGCCAGCGGACACATCTTAACCGGGGAGCTGTTTTTT. Its translation: CASGHILTGELFF.

As regards this clone: Other DNA sequences in the same sample also yield this CDR3. CDR3 in amino acids: CAWVGGRVETQYF. CDR3 nucleotides: TGTGCCTGGGTCGGGGGGCGTGTGGAGACCCAGTACTTC. This chain joins TRBV30 and TRBJ2-5, with D maybe TRBD2 (7 bases). V was shortened by 5 bases and J by 5 bases, with 15 bases between the two germline ends. Germline V gene sequence: CDR1 GTSNPN, CDR2 SVGIG (reference sequence). The CDR3 consists of 13 residues.

The rearrangement links TRBV18 to TRBJ2-7; 7 positions agree with TRBD1. The CDR3 is made up of 15 amino acids. The germline CDR1 and CDR2 sequences are KGHSH and LQKENI. The junction had 8 bases not matched to a gene; V was cut back by 3 bases and J by 3 bases. The CDR3 protein is CASSPGTAAGYEQYF. The DNA of the CDR3 is TGTGCCAGCTCACCCGGGACAGCAGCAGGCTACGAGCAGTACTTC.

This chain uses TRBV30 with TRBJ1-3; D is unresolved. Germline lookup yields CDR1 GTSNPN and CDR2 SVGIG (reference sequence). The CDR3 loop spans 12 amino acids. V gave up 2 bases and J gave up 4 bases, with 6 bases separating them. The CDR3 loop is CAWSRQGNTIYF. For the CDR3, the DNA is TGTGCCTGGAGTCGCCAGGGAAACACCATATATTTT. Complete variable domain (other parts from reference TRBV30 and TRBJ1-3): SQTIHQWPATLVQPVGSPLSLECTVEGTSNPNLYWYRQAAGRGLQLLFYSVGIGQISSEVPQNLSASRPQDRQFILSSKKLLLSDSGFYLCAWSRQGNTIYFGEGSWLTVV.

This chain links TRBV2 with TRBJ2-1; D perhaps matches TRBD2 (6 bases). V dropped 2 bases and J dropped 5 bases, with 7 bases sitting between them. CDR1 is SNHLY, CDR2 FYNNEI, per germline. This CDR3 has 13 residues. The CDR3 sequence: CASSELANNEQFF. The DNA of the CDR3 is TGTGCCAGCAGTGAACTAGCGAACAATGAGCAGTTCTTC.

The CDR3: CASSNSHNEQFF. In DNA form, the CDR3 reads TGTGCCAGCAGCAACAGTCACAATGAGCAGTTCTTC. The chain joins TRBV11-3 to TRBJ2-1; D is undetermined. V shed 5 bases and J shed 5 bases, with 7 bases lying between them. CDR1 is SGHNT, CDR2 YENEEA, per germline. CDR3 size: 12 residues.

The gene calls are TRBV15 and TRBJ2-7; D is ambiguous. The V end lost 4 bases, the J end lost 5 bases, and 24 bases lay between the germline ends. Germline assignment: CDR1 LNHNV and CDR2 YYDKDF (reference sequence). The CDR3 sequence is 17 residues long. The CDR3, as DNA: TGTGCCACCAGCACCCATGGTCGAGGCCGGTTCAGCGACGAGCAGTACTTC. This gives the protein CATSTHGRGRFSDEQYF.

The genes are TRBV19 and TRBJ2-3, with D perhaps TRBD1 (5 bases). The CDR3 totals 14 residues. V was trimmed by 6 bases and J by 2 bases, leaving 12 bases between them. CDR1 and CDR2 from the germline V gene are LNHDA and SQIVND (reference sequence). As DNA, the CDR3 is TGTGCCAGTAGCCCAGGGCCTAACACAGATACGCAGTATTTT. This gives the protein CASSPGPNTDTQYF.

The rearrangement joins TRBV27 to TRBJ2-7; TRBD2 matches at 8 bases. Trimming removed 2 bases from V and 5 bases from J; junction bases left unmatched: 8. The CDR3 length is 15 residues. Germline V gene data show CDR1 as MNHEY and CDR2 as SMNVEV (reference sequence). The CDR3 region has the DNA TGTGCCAGCAGTTTAGTCCAGCGGGGGACCCACGAGCAGTACTTC. It is translated as CASSLVQRGTHEQYF.

This chain connects TRBV5-4 to TRBJ2-1; TRBD2 agrees at 11 bases. The junction had 8 bases not matched to a gene; V was cut back by 4 bases and J by 5 bases. The CDR3 totals 16 residues. CDR1 and CDR2 (germline): SGHNT, YYREEE (reference sequence). CDR3: CASSVALAGGDNEQFF. DNA for the CDR3: TGTGCCAGCAGCGTGGCCCTAGCGGGAGGAGACAATGAGCAGTTCTTC.

This clone has only one observation. The chain couples TRBV29-1 to TRBJ2-5; TRBD2 aligns across 8 bases. CDR3 length: 14 residues. Germline CDR1 reads SQVTM; CDR2 reads ANQGSEA. Trimming removed 3 bases from V and 4 bases from J; junction bases left unmatched: 7. This CDR3 reads CSVDLPGGRETQYF. DNA of the CDR3: TGCAGCGTTGACCTACCGGGAGGGAGAGAGACCCAGTACTTC.

This chain links TRBV28 with TRBJ2-7, with D possibly TRBD1 on 7 matching bases. Trimming cost V 6 bases and J 3 bases, with 18 bases left between them. This CDR3 contains 15 residues. Germline V lookup: CDR1 MDHEN, CDR2 SYDVKM. CDR3 in DNA: TGTGCCAGCAGCCATTGGAGGGACAGCCTCTACGAGCAGTACTTC. This codes for CASSHWRDSLYEQYF.